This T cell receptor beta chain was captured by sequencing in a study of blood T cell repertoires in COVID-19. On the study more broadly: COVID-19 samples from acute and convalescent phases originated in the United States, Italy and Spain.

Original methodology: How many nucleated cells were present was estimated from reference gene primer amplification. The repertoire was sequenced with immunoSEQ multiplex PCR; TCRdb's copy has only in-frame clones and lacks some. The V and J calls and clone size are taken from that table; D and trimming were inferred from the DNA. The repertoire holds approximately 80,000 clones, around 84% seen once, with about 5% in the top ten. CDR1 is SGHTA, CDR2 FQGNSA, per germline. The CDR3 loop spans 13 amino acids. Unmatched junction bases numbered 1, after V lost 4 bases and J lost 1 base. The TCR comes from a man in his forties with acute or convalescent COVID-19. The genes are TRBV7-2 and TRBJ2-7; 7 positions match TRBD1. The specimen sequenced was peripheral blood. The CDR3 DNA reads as TGTGCCAGCAGCTGGGACAGTTCCTACGAGCAGTACTTC. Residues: CASSWDSSYEQYF.